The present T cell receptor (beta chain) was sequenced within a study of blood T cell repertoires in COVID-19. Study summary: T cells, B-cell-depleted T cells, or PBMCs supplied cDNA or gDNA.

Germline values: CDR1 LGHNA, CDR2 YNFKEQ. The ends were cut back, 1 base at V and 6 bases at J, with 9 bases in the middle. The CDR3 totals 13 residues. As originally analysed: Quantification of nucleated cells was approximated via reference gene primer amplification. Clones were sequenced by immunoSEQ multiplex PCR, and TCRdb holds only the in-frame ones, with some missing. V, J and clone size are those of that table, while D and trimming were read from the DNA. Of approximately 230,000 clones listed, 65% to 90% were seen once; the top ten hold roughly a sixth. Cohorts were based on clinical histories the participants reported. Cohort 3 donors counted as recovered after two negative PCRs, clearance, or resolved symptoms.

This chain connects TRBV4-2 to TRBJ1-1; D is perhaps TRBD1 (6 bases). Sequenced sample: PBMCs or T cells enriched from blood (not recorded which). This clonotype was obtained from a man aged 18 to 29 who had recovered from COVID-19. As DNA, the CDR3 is TGTGCCAGCAGCCAAGTGGGGGCCGCTGAAGCTTTCTTT. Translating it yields CASSQVGAAEAFF.